Following are 28 T cell receptor beta chains from one sample sequenced in a study of identifying expanded T cells in peripheral blood. The data were produced by immunoSEQ multiplex PCR, yet TCRdb's version contains in-frame clones alone and is incomplete. The sample carries about 81,000 clones, 65% to 85% recorded once. The material sequenced was blood. The origin of the receptors is a person between 18 and 75 years old in good health.

V and J are TRBV7-6 and TRBJ1-3, with D possibly matching TRBD1 (5 bases). The length of the CDR3 is 16 residues. V lost 6 bases to trimming and J lost 0 bases, with 15 bases between them. Germline assignment: CDR1 SGHVS and CDR2 FNYEAQ. CDR3 nucleotide sequence: TGTGCCAGCAGTCGGTGGGGGATCCCCTCTGGAAACACCATATATTTT. Amino acids: CASSRWGIPSGNTIYF.

The chain carries TRBV4-3 and TRBJ2-3; 12 nucleotides agree with TRBD2. The CDR3 totals 18 residues. Germline loops: CDR1 LGHNA, CDR2 YSLEER. J gave up 2 bases and V 0 bases, and 6 bases lay outside the gene matches. This CDR3 reads CASSQDTTSGRNTDTQYF. CDR3 coding DNA: TGCGCCAGCAGCCAAGATACGACTAGCGGGAGAAACACAGATACGCAGTATTTT.

The chain combines TRBV11-3 with TRBJ2-7; D is undetermined. Germline CDR1 reads SGHNT; CDR2 reads YENEEA. The V end lost 0 bases, the J end lost 7 bases, and 7 bases lay between the germline ends. The CDR3 has 12 residues. The CDR3 reads CASSLELGEQYF. CDR3 in DNA: TGTGCCAGCAGCTTAGAACTGGGGGAGCAGTACTTC.

This clone occurred a few times. The J gene is TRBJ2-5, the V gene TRBV4-2; TRBD2 matches 10 bases. Germline V gene sequence: CDR1 LGHNA, CDR2 YNFKEQ. The junction had 7 bases not matched to a gene; V was cut back by 4 bases and J by 5 bases. The CDR3 covers 15 residues. The CDR3 DNA reads TGTGCCAGCAGCCCAGCTAGCGGGAGTTACGAGACCCAGTACTTC. It yields the protein CASSPASGSYETQYF.

The sample holds one count of this clone. The rearrangement links TRBV28 to TRBJ1-2; D might be TRBD1 (6 bases). The V end lost 0 bases, the J end lost 3 bases, and 14 bases lay between the germline ends. CDR1 is MDHEN, CDR2 SYDVKM, per germline. There are 16 residues in the CDR3. As DNA, the CDR3 is TGTGCCAGCAGTTTATGGCGAACGGCAGGGGACTATGGCTACACCTTC. It yields the protein CASSLWRTAGDYGYTF.

CDR3 DNA: TGTGCCAGCAGCGTGGGACGGCCGAACACCGGGGAGCTGTTTTTT. It is translated as CASSVGRPNTGELFF. The chain has TRBV2 and TRBJ2-2; either TRBD1 or TRBD2 may fit D (5 bases each). The CDR3 covers 15 residues. V was trimmed by 6 bases and J by 0 bases, leaving 11 bases between them. Per the germline V gene, CDR1 is SNHLY and CDR2 is FYNNEI.

The chain couples TRBV28 to TRBJ1-2; tentatively, D is TRBD1 (5 bases). The CDR3 is 16 amino acids. Trimming removed 1 base from V and 4 bases from J, with 16 bases in between. The germline V gene has CDR1 MDHEN and CDR2 SYDVKM. Here the CDR3 reads CASSLSAGSLSYGYTF. Here the CDR3 DNA reads TGTGCCAGCAGTTTATCGGCAGGGTCCCTTTCCTATGGCTACACCTTC.

This chain links TRBV7-2 with TRBJ2-3; 13 nucleotides match TRBD2. Unmatched junction bases numbered 6, after V lost 4 bases and J lost 5 bases. The CDR3 loop spans 16 amino acids. CDR1 SGHTA and CDR2 FQGNSA come from the germline V gene. The CDR3 DNA is TGTGCCAGCAGCTCTGGGACTAGCGGGGTCCGAGATACGCAGTATTTT. Its protein product is CASSSGTSGVRDTQYF.

This clone has only a few counts. The V call is TRBV28, the J call TRBJ1-5, with D maybe TRBD1 (6 bases). Trimming took off 0 bases at V and 3 bases at J, with 9 bases between the two ends. There are 15 residues in the CDR3. Germline-derived CDR1 and CDR2 are MDHEN and SYDVKM. The CDR3 region is CASSLWTGDNQPQHF. The CDR3 DNA follows: TGTGCCAGCAGTTTATGGACAGGCGACAATCAGCCCCAGCATTTT.

The rearrangement uses TRBV9 and TRBJ2-2; 14 bases are a match to TRBD2. Germline V gene data show CDR1 as SGDLS and CDR2 as YYNGEE. This CDR3 has 16 residues. J was trimmed by 6 bases and V by 2 bases; bases with no gene match: 3. This CDR3 reads CASSVQGLAGAGELFF. CDR3 coding DNA: TGTGCCAGCAGCGTCCAGGGACTAGCGGGAGCCGGGGAGCTGTTTTTT.

In the case of this clone: Sequence at one end of the junction differs from germline and may be a read error. The chain couples TRBV7-2 to TRBJ2-5; D is possibly TRBD1 (5 bases). From germline, CDR1 is SGHTA and CDR2 FQGNSA. CDR3 size: 14 residues. The CDR3 region has the DNA TGTGCCAGCAGCCCAGCAGGGAACCACGAGACCCAGTACTTC. Translation: CASSPAGNHETQYF. The full variable domain, rest sourced from reference TRBV7-2 and TRBJ2-5, is GAGVSQSPSNKVTEKGKDVELRCDPISGHTALYWYRQSLGQGLEFLIYFQGNSAPDKSGLPSDRFSAERTGGSVSTLTIQRTQQEDSAVYLCASSPAGNHETQYFGPGTRLLVL.

This clone was picked up one time. The gene calls are TRBV28 and TRBJ2-7; 13 bases match TRBD2. The CDR3 sequence is 15 residues long. V lost 3 bases to trimming and J lost 6 bases; unmatched junction nucleotides: 5. Germline V gene data show CDR1 as MDHEN and CDR2 as SYDVKM. CDR3 coding DNA: TGTGCCAGCAGTTTCCGACTAGCGGGAGGAACCGAGCAGTACTTC. It translates to CASSFRLAGGTEQYF.

The chain recombines TRBV9 with TRBJ2-5; no clear D gene. CDR3 size: 14 residues. The ends were cut back, 0 bases at V and 5 bases at J, with 11 bases in the middle. Germline V gives CDR1 SGDLS, CDR2 YYNGEE. The CDR3 protein is CASSVAEGRETQYF. The DNA of the CDR3 is TGTGCCAGCAGCGTAGCCGAAGGACGGGAGACCCAGTACTTC.

V is TRBV7-2 and J is TRBJ2-7; 7 nucleotides agree with TRBD2. CDR1 is SGHTA and CDR2 is FQGNSA in the germline V gene. The CDR3 spans 16 residues. The V and J ends lost 5 bases and 2 bases, in that order; junction bases with no gene match: 12. DNA of the CDR3: TGTGCCAGCAGCACGGGACTATCGGGGCGGGCCTACGAGCAGTACTTC. Protein sequence: CASSTGLSGRAYEQYF.

This sequence joins TRBV4-1 and TRBJ1-3; TRBD1 is a possible D gene (5 bases). The V and J ends lost 1 base and 0 bases respectively, with 7 bases between them. The V gene's germline CDR1 is MGHRA and CDR2 YSYEKL. The CDR3 totals 15 residues. As DNA, the CDR3 is TGCGCCAGCAGCCAAGGACAGCTCTCTGGAAACACCATATATTTT. It specifies CASSQGQLSGNTIYF.

The chain combines TRBV5-1 with TRBJ1-4, with D hard to call. Per germline, CDR1 SGHRS and CDR2 YFSETQ. This CDR3 is built from 16 residues. Trimming left V 2 bases short and J 5 bases short, with 16 bases between. The CDR3 is CASSLAPADNNEKLFF. CDR3 DNA: TGCGCCAGCAGCTTAGCCCCGGCAGACAACAATGAAAAACTGTTTTTT.

The V gene is TRBV7-2, the J gene TRBJ2-5, with TRBD2 identical over 12 bases. V lost 5 bases and J lost 4; bases outside the gene matches: 5. This CDR3 is built from 15 residues. Per germline, CDR1 SGHTA and CDR2 FQGNSA. The DNA for the CDR3 is TGTGCCAGCAGCCACGGACTAGCGGGACCAGAGACCCAGTACTTC. The encoded protein is CASSHGLAGPETQYF.

This clone showed up just a few times. The chain combines TRBV7-2 with TRBJ2-3; a possible D gene is TRBD2 (6 bases). The V gene's germline CDR1 is SGHTA and CDR2 FQGNSA. The length of the CDR3 is 17 residues. Trimming removed 4 bases from V and 3 bases from J, with 20 bases in between. The CDR3 reads CASSSREMGLGTDTQYF. The CDR3 nucleotides are TGTGCCAGCAGCTCCCGGGAGATGGGCTTGGGGACAGATACGCAGTATTTT. Filled out from reference TRBV7-2 and TRBJ2-3, the complete variable domain reads GAGVSQSPSNKVTEKGKDVELRCDPISGHTALYWYRQSLGQGLEFLIYFQGNSAPDKSGLPSDRFSAERTGGSVSTLTIQRTQQEDSAVYLCASSSREMGLGTDTQYFGPGTRLTVL.

The genes are TRBV7-9 and TRBJ2-3; maybe TRBD1 (5 bases). The CDR3 is 15 residues long. V shed 4 bases and J shed 2 bases, with 13 bases lying between them. The germline V gene has CDR1 SEHNR and CDR2 FQNEAQ (reference sequence). CDR3 sequence (DNA): TGTGCCAGCAGCTCCCTTTACAGGAACACAGATACGCAGTATTTT. Protein sequence: CASSSLYRNTDTQYF.

The chain uses TRBV4-3 and TRBJ2-1, with 7 bases lining up with TRBD2. The CDR3 extends over 19 amino acids. Trimming cost V 0 bases and J 3 bases; bases outside gene matches: 14. Germline CDR1 and CDR2: LGHNA and YSLEER. CDR3 sequence reads: CASSQELGLIAGVYNEQFF. The CDR3 bases are TGCGCCAGCAGCCAAGAGTTGGGTTTAATAGCGGGTGTCTACAATGAGCAGTTCTTC.

The chain couples TRBV28 to TRBJ2-7, with TRBD1 as a possible D gene (6 bases). The CDR3 totals 16 residues. Looked up from germline, CDR1 is MDHEN and CDR2 is SYDVKM. V was trimmed by 1 base and J by 2 bases, leaving 15 bases between them. CDR3 in amino acids: CASSLYRAHFAYEQYF. The CDR3 bases are TGTGCCAGCAGTTTATACAGGGCCCATTTCGCCTACGAGCAGTACTTC.

In regard to this clone: The junction does not match germline at one end; this may be a read error. The rearrangement links TRBV7-7 to TRBJ2-2; D could derive from TRBD1 or TRBD2 (5 bases each). This CDR3 is 17 amino acids long. CDR1 SSHAT and CDR2 FNYEAQ come from the germline V gene (reference sequence). The CDR3 sequence is CASSLLPLGGGTGELFF. In nucleotides, the CDR3 is TGTGCTAGCAGCTTACTACCCCTTGGGGGTGGCACCGGGGAGCTGTTTTTT.

V usage is TRBV25-1 and J usage is TRBJ2-2; 9 nucleotides line up with TRBD2. The V gene's germline CDR1 is MGHDK and CDR2 SYGVNS. The ends lost 5 bases at V and 3 bases at J; junction bases unmatched: 7. This CDR3 has 16 amino acids. The CDR3, as DNA: TGTGCCAGCAGTCCTCGGACTAGCGTTGACACCGGGGAGCTGTTTTTT. It is translated as CASSPRTSVDTGELFF.

The chain carries TRBV30 and TRBJ1-4; 9 bases are a match to TRBD1. This CDR3 has 16 residues. J lost 6 bases, V lost 3 bases, and 11 bases had no gene match. The germline V gene has CDR1 GTSNPN and CDR2 SVGIG (reference sequence). The CDR3 loop is CAWRVKLGQGDEKLFF. The CDR3 DNA reads TGTGCCTGGAGGGTAAAACTGGGACAGGGCGATGAAAAACTGTTTTTT.

The chain links TRBV19 to TRBJ1-5, with a tentative D call TRBD1 (5 bases). Germline V gene lookup returns CDR1 LNHDA and CDR2 SQIVND (reference sequence). CDR3 size: 17 residues. V lost 1 base to trimming and J lost 7 bases, with 20 bases between them. The CDR3 loop reads CASSIVLAMAGYQPQHF. Written as DNA, the CDR3 is TGTGCCAGTAGTATAGTCCTTGCAATGGCAGGGTACCAGCCCCAGCATTTT.

This clone was seen a few times. This sequence joins TRBV19 and TRBJ2-3; tentative D call: TRBD1 (5 bases). Trimming took off 5 bases at V and 2 bases at J, with 14 bases between the two ends. CDR3 length equals 15 residues. Per the germline V gene, CDR1 is LNHDA and CDR2 is SQIVND (reference sequence). The CDR3 nucleotides are TGTGCCAGTAGTGAGGTCAGGGTTTTCACAGATACGCAGTATTTT. The encoded protein is CASSEVRVFTDTQYF. The full variable domain, rest sourced from reference TRBV19 and TRBJ2-3, is DGGITQSPKYLFRKEGQNVTLSCEQNLNHDAMYWYRQDPGQGLRLIYYSQIVNDFQKGDIAEGYSVSREKKESFPLTVTSAQKNPTAFYLCASSEVRVFTDTQYFGPGTRLTVL.

This rearrangement joins TRBV18 to TRBJ2-7, with D maybe TRBD2 (5 bases). This CDR3 has 14 amino acids. V was clipped by 3 bases and J by 3 bases, with 12 bases between them. Germline V lookup: CDR1 KGHSH, CDR2 LQKENI. The CDR3 region is CASSPAGSHYEQYF. CDR3 DNA sequence: TGTGCCAGCTCACCGGCGGGCTCCCACTACGAGCAGTACTTC.

This chain joins TRBV5-5 and TRBJ1-1; the D is unclear. V was trimmed by 1 base and J by 4 bases, leaving 14 bases between them. CDR3 length: 15 amino acids. Per the germline V gene, CDR1 is SGHKS and CDR2 is YYEKEE (reference sequence). Written as DNA, the CDR3 is TGTGCCAGCAGCTTGATGCTAGGTGGGATCACTGAAGCTTTCTTT. Protein: CASSLMLGGITEAFF.